The 24 T cell receptor beta chains listed next were all sequenced from one sample in a study of shared clonotypes between healthy human individuals. The protocol was immunoSEQ multiplex PCR, while the TCRdb copy is restricted to in-frame clones and leaves out a portion. The repertoire includes approximately 1.1 million clones, about 84% of them detected once, and roughly 0.56% sits in the top ten. Sequencing was carried out using memory CD4+ T cells from PBMCs. The subset denotes: CD45RA-negative fraction. All receptors come from a man in his late teens or twenties in good health. Some clones in this sample may be carry-over from other donors' samples.

A note on this clone: An end of the junction does not agree with germline; a read error may underlie this. The chain couples TRBV6-5 to TRBJ2-2, with D perhaps given as TRBD1 or TRBD2 (5 bases each). CDR3 length equals 14 residues. CDR1 is MNHEY and CDR2 is SVGAGI in the germline V gene. As DNA, the CDR3 is TGTGCCAGCAGGCTAATCAGGGAATCCGGGGAGCTGTTTTTC. Translated, it gives CASRLIRESGELFF.

V and J are TRBV6-5 and TRBJ2-6; D unresolved. This CDR3 is 13 amino acids long. CDR1 and CDR2 (germline): MNHEY, SVGAGI. The germline V and J ends were trimmed by 7 bases and 4 bases, with 8 bases remaining between them. This CDR3 reads CASTAPGANVLTF. The CDR3 region has the DNA TGTGCCAGCACCGCCCCAGGGGCCAACGTCCTGACTTTC.

The V call is TRBV7-2, the J call TRBJ2-3; 7 bases line up with TRBD2. CDR3 length: 16 amino acids. Trimming at V came to 5 bases and at J to 2 bases, leaving 10 bases not matched to a gene. Germline V CDR1 and CDR2: SGHTA, FQGNSA. CDR3: CASSPLGGSNTDTQYF. The DNA for the CDR3 is TGTGCCAGCAGCCCACTTGGCGGGAGTAACACAGATACGCAGTATTTT.

This chain uses TRBV14 with TRBJ2-2; TRBD2 aligns across 7 bases. This CDR3 contains 16 residues. CDR1 is SGHDN and CDR2 is FVKESK in the germline V gene. Trimming at V came to 2 bases and at J to 7 bases, leaving 10 bases not matched to a gene. The CDR3, as DNA: TGTGCCAGCAGCCAATTTCCTAGCGGCCTTAACGGGGAGCTGTTTTTT. Translation: CASSQFPSGLNGELFF.

The chain carries TRBV2 and TRBJ2-5; 10 bases fit TRBD2. The V segment lost 1 base and the J segment 9 bases; nucleotides outside the gene matches: 5. CDR3 length: 14 amino acids. Germline CDR1 is SNHLY and CDR2 is FYNNEI. In nucleotides, the CDR3 is TGTGCCAGCAGTGAAGGGCTAGCGGGAGTCGCCCAGTACTTC. Its protein is CASSEGLAGVAQYF.

A single count supports this clone. The V and J genes are TRBV27 and TRBJ2-7; maybe TRBD1 (5 bases). The CDR3 is 14 amino acids. Trimming cost V 5 bases and J 1 base, with 12 bases left between them. CDR1 and CDR2 from the germline V gene are MNHEY and SMNVEV (reference sequence). The CDR3 DNA reads as TGTGCCAGCAGTGGTCAGGGCGCTTCCTACGAGCAGTACTTC. Protein product: CASSGQGASYEQYF.

With regard to this clone: Distinct nucleotide sequences in the sample also encode this CDR3. The chain has TRBV2 and TRBJ2-7; 12 bases are a match to TRBD2. Germline CDR1 and CDR2: SNHLY and FYNNEI. The J segment lost 5 bases and the V segment lost 4 bases, leaving 6 bases of the junction unmatched. The CDR3 extends over 15 amino acids. Written as DNA, the CDR3 is TGTGCCAGCAGTGTCCTAGCGGGAGGGTTCGACGAGCAGTACTTC. It codes for CASSVLAGGFDEQYF.

The CDR3 is CASSPTSQGSYEQYF. As DNA, the CDR3 is TGTGCCAGCAGTCCAACTTCACAGGGCTCCTACGAGCAGTACTTC. The V gene is TRBV27, the J gene TRBJ2-7; possibly TRBD1 for D (6 bases). The germline CDR1 and CDR2 sequences are MNHEY and SMNVEV (reference sequence). CDR3 length: 15 residues. V lost 5 bases and J 0 bases, leaving 14 bases between the germline ends.

The J gene is TRBJ2-2, the V gene TRBV27, with a possible D match to TRBD1 (6 bases). This CDR3 spans 15 amino acids. Germline-derived CDR1 and CDR2 are MNHEY and SMNVEV (reference sequence). V was cut by 8 bases and J by 5 bases, with 18 bases left in between. CDR3 bases: TGTGCCAGCGGTACGGGACACCCAATAACCGGGGAGCTGTTTTTT. Translation: CASGTGHPITGELFF.

This clone was recorded once. The CDR3 is CASSSSGRSTDTQYF. Written as DNA, the CDR3 is TGTGCCAGCAGTTCTAGCGGGAGGAGCACAGATACGCAGTATTTT. The chain recombines TRBV6-6 with TRBJ2-3; 11 nucleotides line up with TRBD2. V was clipped by 4 bases and J by 0 bases; unmatched bases: 0. This CDR3 contains 15 residues. Germline loops: CDR1 MNHNY, CDR2 SVGAGI (reference sequence).

This rearrangement joins TRBV5-6 to TRBJ2-2; D ambiguous. The CDR3 is 14 residues long. V lost 0 bases, J lost 4 bases, and 7 bases lay in between. Germline CDR1 is SGHDT and CDR2 is YYEEEE. The CDR3 loop is CASSLGPTTGELFF. The DNA of the CDR3 is TGTGCCAGCAGCTTGGGGCCGACCACCGGGGAGCTGTTTTTT.

V usage is TRBV7-2 and J usage is TRBJ1-2; D not resolved. The V gene's germline CDR1 is SGHTA and CDR2 FQGNSA. Trimming shortened V by 5 bases and J by 8 bases, and 12 bases separated the two germline ends. CDR3 length: 12 residues. For the CDR3, the DNA is TGTGCCAGCAGCGTGAACGGGTTGGGCTACACCTTC. Translating gives CASSVNGLGYTF.

The genes are TRBV28 and TRBJ2-2; possible D gene TRBD2, 6 bases. This CDR3 has 15 amino acids. Germline values: CDR1 MDHEN, CDR2 SYDVKM. V lost 5 bases, J lost 3 bases, and 13 bases lay in between. CDR3 in DNA: TGTGCCAGCAGTCCCCCCGGGGGTCACACCGGGGAGCTGTTTTTT. It is translated as CASSPPGGHTGELFF.

The chain is built from TRBV7-9 and TRBJ2-5; D perhaps matches TRBD2 (6 bases). Trimming cost V 5 bases and J 0 bases, with 19 bases left between them. This CDR3 spans 17 amino acids. Germline values: CDR1 SEHNR, CDR2 FQNEAQ (reference sequence). CDR3 sequence (DNA): TGTGCCAGCAGCCCCACGACCGGGACGGGAGACCAAGAGACCCAGTACTTC. It encodes CASSPTTGTGDQETQYF. The variable domain in full, completed from reference TRBV7-9 and TRBJ2-5, reads DTGVSQNPRHKITKRGQNVTFRCDPISEHNRLYWYRQTLGQGPEFLTYFQNEAQLEKSRLLSDRFSAERPKGSFSTLEIQRTEQGDSAMYLCASSPTTGTGDQETQYFGPGTRLLVL.

This chain uses TRBV2 with TRBJ1-2; D unclear. The length of the CDR3 is 13 residues. V lost 3 bases, J lost 4 bases, and 9 bases lay in between. Germline CDR1 SNHLY, CDR2 FYNNEI. CDR3 DNA sequence: TGTGCCAGCAGTGATTACGGGATCTATGGCTACACCTTC. Translated: CASSDYGIYGYTF.

The genes are TRBV28 and TRBJ2-1; 12 bases match TRBD1. The CDR3 is 15 amino acids. The J segment lost 7 bases and the V segment lost 3 bases, leaving 4 bases of the junction unmatched. Germline CDR1 MDHEN, CDR2 SYDVKM. The CDR3 loop reads CASSFGTGGLNEQFF. CDR3 in DNA: TGTGCCAGCAGTTTCGGGACAGGGGGCTTGAATGAGCAGTTCTTC. Full variable domain (remainder filled in from reference TRBV28 and TRBJ2-1): DVKVTQSSRYLVKRTGEKVFLECVQDMDHENMFWYRQDPGLGLRLIYFSYDVKMKEKGDIPEGYSVSREKKERFSLILESASTNQTSMYLCASSFGTGGLNEQFFGPGTRLTVL.

The chain combines TRBV7-2 with TRBJ2-7, with TRBD1 matching 7 bases. V was clipped by 6 bases and J by 0 bases; unmatched bases: 5. CDR3 size: 14 residues. Germline V gene data show CDR1 as SGHTA and CDR2 as FQGNSA. DNA of the CDR3: TGTGCCAGCAGGACAGGGCCAAGCTCCTACGAGCAGTACTTC. It encodes CASRTGPSSYEQYF.

This clone appeared once. The gene calls are TRBV12-5 and TRBJ2-5, with 8 bases matching TRBD1. Looked up from germline, CDR1 is LGHNT and CDR2 is FRNRAP. The V and J ends lost 4 bases and 4 bases, in that order; junction bases with no gene match: 2. The CDR3 spans 13 residues. This CDR3 is CASGSTGGETQYF. The DNA for the CDR3 is TGTGCTAGTGGTTCAACAGGGGGAGAGACCCAGTACTTC.

This clone has just one count. The CDR3 loop is CASSPGAAYNSPLHF. In nucleotides, the CDR3 is TGTGCCAGCAGCCCGGGGGCCGCCTATAATTCACCCCTCCACTTT. The chain joins TRBV28 to TRBJ1-6; weak D call: TRBD1 (6 bases). The CDR3 is 15 amino acids. V was shortened by 6 bases and J by 2 bases, with 11 bases between the two germline ends. Per the germline V gene, CDR1 is MDHEN and CDR2 is SYDVKM.

The V call is TRBV30, the J call TRBJ2-3, with no clear D. The CDR3 has 12 residues. Germline lookup yields CDR1 GTSNPN and CDR2 SVGIG (reference sequence). Trimming stripped 3 bases from V and 6 bases from J, with 10 bases between. CDR3 sequence: CAWRADVDTQYF. The CDR3 nucleotides read TGTGCCTGGAGGGCGGACGTCGATACGCAGTATTTT.

CDR3 coding DNA: TGTGCCAGCAGCCCCATTCCCGGGACTAGCGGCTACACCGGGGAGCTGTTTTTT. Translation gives CASSPIPGTSGYTGELFF. The gene calls are TRBV7-9 and TRBJ2-2; 11 nucleotides line up with TRBD2. CDR3 size: 18 residues. The germline CDR1 and CDR2 sequences are SEHNR and FQNEAQ (reference sequence). The trim removed 5 bases at V and 3 bases at J, leaving 11 bases unmatched. Using reference TRBV7-9 and TRBJ2-2 for the parts outside the CDR3, the full variable domain is DTGVSQNPRHKITKRGQNVTFRCDPISEHNRLYWYRQTLGQGPEFLTYFQNEAQLEKSRLLSDRFSAERPKGSFSTLEIQRTEQGDSAMYLCASSPIPGTSGYTGELFFGEGSRLTVL.

V is TRBV2 and J is TRBJ2-2, with D maybe TRBD1 (6 bases). V lost 6 bases, J lost 2 bases, and 16 bases lay in between. Germline CDR1 and CDR2: SNHLY and FYNNEI. The CDR3 contains 16 residues. The CDR3 nucleotides are TGTGCCAGCAGAGCCGGGACATCCTCCAACACCGGGGAGCTGTTTTTT. This translates into CASRAGTSSNTGELFF.

The chain links TRBV10-3 to TRBJ2-7; D possibly corresponds to TRBD2 (6 bases). Looked up from germline, CDR1 is ENHRY and CDR2 is SYGVKD. This CDR3 region has 11 residues. Trimming took off 8 bases at V and 4 bases at J, with 9 bases between the two ends. The CDR3 loop is CAIGAGYEQYF. CDR3 DNA sequence: TGTGCCATCGGGGCGGGGTACGAGCAGTACTTC.

This chain joins TRBV18 and TRBJ1-2; D ambiguous. There are 18 residues in the CDR3. CDR1 KGHSH and CDR2 LQKENI come from the germline V gene. The germline V and J ends were trimmed by 2 bases and 3 bases, with 22 bases remaining between them. Here the CDR3 reads CASSPDAPALTTYYGYTF. The CDR3 DNA reads TGTGCCAGCTCACCAGACGCACCAGCCCTCACTACATACTATGGCTACACCTTC. The entire variable domain, with the rest obtained from reference TRBV18 and TRBJ1-2, is as follows: NAGVMQNPRHLVRRRGQEARLRCSPMKGHSHVYWYRQLPEEGLKFMVYLQKENIIDESGMPKERFSAEFPKEGPSILRIQQVVRGDSAAYFCASSPDAPALTTYYGYTFGSGTRLTVV.